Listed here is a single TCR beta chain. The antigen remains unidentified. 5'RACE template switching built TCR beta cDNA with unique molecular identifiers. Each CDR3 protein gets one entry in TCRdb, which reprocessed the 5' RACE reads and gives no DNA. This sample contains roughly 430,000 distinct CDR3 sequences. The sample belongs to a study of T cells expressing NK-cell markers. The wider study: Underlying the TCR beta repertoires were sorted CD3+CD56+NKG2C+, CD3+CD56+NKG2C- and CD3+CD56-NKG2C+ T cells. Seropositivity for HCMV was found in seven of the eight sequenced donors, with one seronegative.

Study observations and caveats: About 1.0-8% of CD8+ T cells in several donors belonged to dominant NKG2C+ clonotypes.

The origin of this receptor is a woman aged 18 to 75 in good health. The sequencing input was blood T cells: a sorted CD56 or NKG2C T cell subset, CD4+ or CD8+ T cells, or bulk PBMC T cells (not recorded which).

Here the CDR3 reads CASSLARAGKHNEQFF. The chain couples TRBV12-3 or TRBV12-4 to TRBJ2-1; lacking DNA, the TRBD2 call made by TCRdb goes unchecked. The CDR3 runs 16 residues.